The rows below give T cell receptor beta chains drawn from one sample of a study of T cells in Graves' hyperthyroidism and ophthalmopathy. TCRdb reprocessed the multiplex PCR reads with MiXCR, giving one entry per CDR3 protein. Among fewer than 600,000 distinct CDR3 sequences listed, about 14% were seen once. Source material: blood. The receptors here all came from a woman aged 35 to 49 with Graves' hyperthyroidism. Each CDR3 is given with its conserved first and last residue. A D gene is named only where the DNA matches it firmly. Clone size is stated in some rows and not others, as once, few, many or a class when expanded.

d_call j_call v_call clone_size cdr3_aa cdr3_nt
. TRBJ2-7 TRBV6-5 few CASSYSGTRHEQYF TGTGCCAGCAGTTACTCTGGTACTAGGCACGAGCAGTACTTC
. TRBJ1-5 TRBV27 few CASSPGGGYNQPQHF TGTGCCAGCAGCCCCGGGGGGGGATACAATCAGCCCCAGCATTTT
TRBD1 TRBJ2-2 TRBV6-5 . CASSSPGQGGTITGELFF TGTGCCAGCAGTTCCCCGGGACAGGGGGGGACCATCACCGGGGAGCTGTTTTTT
TRBD2 TRBJ2-5 TRBV20-1 few CSARGLAGGSTGETQYF TGCAGTGCTAGAGGACTAGCGGGAGGGTCCACTGGGGAGACCCAGTACTTC
. TRBJ2-7 TRBV20-1 many CSASGTVSSYEQYF TGCAGTGCTAGTGGGACGGTTAGCTCCTACGAGCAGTACTTC
TRBD2 TRBJ2-7 TRBV19 . CASSMWLAGIYEQYF TGTGCCAGTAGTATGTGGCTAGCGGGGATCTACGAGCAGTACTTC
TRBD2 TRBJ2-7 TRBV29-1 many CSAGLESYEQYF TGCAGCGCCGGACTAGAGTCCTACGAGCAGTACTTC
. TRBJ2-7 TRBV6-1 many CASSLAGARQYEQYF TGTGCCAGCAGTTTGGCAGGGGCACGGCAATACGAGCAGTACTTC
. TRBJ1-6 TRBV19 few CASSMVLGTNPPYSPLHF TGTGCCAGTAGTATGGTCCTCGGTACGAATCCACCATATTCACCCCTCCACTTT
. TRBJ1-6 TRBV27 . CASSLYLSSEDSPLHF TGTGCCAGCAGTTTATATCTAAGTTCTGAGGATTCACCCCTCCACTTT
TRBD2 TRBJ2-1 TRBV20-1 many CSARSLAGASASYNEQFF TGCAGTGCTAGGTCCCTAGCGGGGGCCTCGGCCTCCTACAATGAGCAGTTCTTC
. TRBJ2-1 TRBV6-1 many CASTGLSFYNEQFF TGTGCCAGCACTGGACTAAGTTTCTACAATGAGCAGTTCTTC
. TRBJ2-3 TRBV3-1 many CASSQEDGITDTQYF TGTGCCAGCAGCCAAGAAGACGGGATCACAGATACGCAGTATTTT
. TRBJ2-3 TRBV6-1 . CASRTGLDTQYF TGTGCCAGCAGGACCGGACTAGATACGCAGTATTTT
TRBD1 TRBJ2-7 TRBV7-4 . CASSQVPGTGYEQYF TGCGCCAGCAGCCAGGTTCCCGGGACAGGCTACGAGCAGTACTTC
TRBD1 TRBJ1-2 TRBV28 . CAGSQLTSGTGRLYGYTF TGTGCCGGCAGTCAGTTGACCTCCGGGACAGGGCGGCTCTATGGCTACACCTTC
. TRBJ2-1 TRBV27 many CASSLELGRWRNEQFF TGTGCCAGCAGTTTAGAATTGGGAAGGTGGCGGAATGAGCAGTTCTTC
. TRBJ2-4 TRBV11-3 . CASSPAGTKNIQYF TGTGCCAGCAGCCCCGCAGGGACTAAAAACATTCAGTACTTC
. TRBJ1-4 TRBV18 many CASSPPNRSGEKLFF TGTGCCAGCTCACCACCGAACAGGTCGGGAGAAAAACTGTTTTTT
. TRBJ1-5 TRBV18 many CASSTGRNQPQHF TGTGCCAGCTCAACAGGACGGAATCAGCCCCAGCATTTT
. TRBJ1-5 TRBV6-2/TRBV6-3 many CASSYLPDKLIYNQPQHF TGTGCCAGCAGTTACCTCCCTGATAAGCTGATCTACAATCAGCCCCAGCATTTT
. TRBJ2-3 TRBV28 many CASSLFTDTQYF TGTGCCAGCAGCTTGTTCACAGATACGCAGTATTTT
. TRBJ2-5 TRBV5-1 . CVSRRGTGKETQYF TGCGTCTCGAGGAGGGGGACGGGAAAAGAGACCCAGTACTTC